This passage covers 10 T cell receptor beta chains from one sample sequenced in a study of beta chain features in type 1 diabetes. Study findings and constraints: Moderately but significantly shorter TCRB CDR3s were found in Type 1 diabetes patients in all four CD4+ subsets.

The study reverse transcribed the entire isolated RNA, so it sequenced expressed TCRB transcripts. Only in-frame clones appear in the TCRdb table, and some are missing; sequencing was by immunoSEQ multiplex PCR. This sample carries 630,000 or so clones, about 14% of them seen once, and the ten largest clones take around 0.04%. Their antigens remain unidentified. Material for sequencing was naive CD4+ T cells from blood. The receptors derive from a man younger than 35 with type 1 diabetes.

The rearrangement uses TRBV6-5 and TRBJ1-2; tentative D call: TRBD1 (6 bases). The CDR3 is made up of 13 amino acids. From germline, CDR1 is MNHEY and CDR2 SVGAGI. Between the trimmed V and J ends, which lost 8 bases and 0 bases, there was a span of 10 bases. The CDR3 reads CASGGQTNYGYTF. The CDR3 DNA sequence: TGTGCCAGCGGGGGGCAGACTAACTATGGCTACACCTTC.

This clone was seen more than once but under ten times. The V gene is TRBV30, the J gene TRBJ1-1; TRBD1 might be the D (5 bases). Germline V lookup: CDR1 GTSNPN, CDR2 SVGIG (reference sequence). The CDR3 has 14 amino acids. V lost 3 bases and J lost 6, with 17 bases in between. For the CDR3, the DNA is TGTGCCTGGAGGGTTCAGGGTGATGTCGCTGAAGCTTTCTTT. Protein sequence: CAWRVQGDVAEAFF.

This clone turned up a few times. The J gene is TRBJ2-7, the V gene TRBV28, with 7 positions matching TRBD1. This CDR3 is 13 amino acids long. The trim removed 6 bases at V and 4 bases at J, leaving 6 bases unmatched. CDR1 and CDR2 (germline): MDHEN, SYDVKM. The CDR3 reads CASSFDRVYEQYF. The CDR3 nucleotides read TGTGCCAGCAGCTTCGACAGGGTGTACGAGCAGTACTTC.

This clone was observed a handful of times. This rearrangement joins TRBV28 to TRBJ1-6; TRBD1 might be the D (5 bases). The germline V gene encodes CDR1 MDHEN and CDR2 SYDVKM. CDR3 length: 14 residues. The ends were cut back, 4 bases at V and 5 bases at J, with 9 bases in the middle. CDR3: CASSSGLNNSPLHF. In DNA form, the CDR3 reads TGTGCCAGCAGTTCGGGACTGAATAATTCACCCCTCCACTTT. Combining the CDR3 with reference TRBV28 and TRBJ1-6 gives the whole variable domain DVKVTQSSRYLVKRTGEKVFLECVQDMDHENMFWYRQDPGLGLRLIYFSYDVKMKEKGDIPEGYSVSREKKERFSLILESASTNQTSMYLCASSSGLNNSPLHFGNGTRLTVT.

This chain links TRBV29-1 with TRBJ1-3, with D tentatively TRBD1 (5 bases). The CDR3 extends over 14 amino acids. V lost 7 bases and J lost 4, with 17 bases in between. Per the germline V gene, CDR1 is SQVTM and CDR2 is ANQGSEA. The CDR3 sequence: CSAGTLPPGNTIYF. The CDR3 bases are TGCAGCGCCGGGACCCTACCCCCAGGAAACACCATATATTTT.

The chain links TRBV9 to TRBJ1-2; D perhaps matches TRBD1 (6 bases). V was shortened by 0 bases and J by 3 bases, with 15 bases between the two germline ends. CDR1 and CDR2 from the germline V gene are SGDLS and YYNGEE. This CDR3 contains 16 residues. The CDR3 region has the DNA TGTGCCAGCAGCGTAGCCTTTGGACAGAAGGACTATGGCTACACCTTC. It yields the protein CASSVAFGQKDYGYTF. The variable domain in full, completed from reference TRBV9 and TRBJ1-2, reads DSGVTQTPKHLITATGQRVTLRCSPRSGDLSVYWYQQSLDQGLQFLIQYYNGEERAKGNILERFSAQQFPDLHSELNLSSLELGDSALYFCASSVAFGQKDYGYTFGSGTRLTVV.

This clone has a handful of counts. In DNA form, the CDR3 reads TGTGCCAGCAGCTTGGGGACAGGGGCCGAATCTTCCAATGAGCAGTTCTTC. Translating gives CASSLGTGAESSNEQFF. The chain combines TRBV7-6 with TRBJ2-1; 10 bases match TRBD1. Per the germline V gene, CDR1 is SGHVS and CDR2 is FNYEAQ. The J segment lost 6 bases and the V segment lost 3 bases, leaving 11 bases of the junction unmatched. The CDR3 spans 17 residues.

The V gene is TRBV7-2, the J gene TRBJ2-1; 7 bases match TRBD2. The CDR3 spans 16 residues. Germline CDR1 SGHTA, CDR2 FQGNSA. With 5 bases clipped from V and 2 bases from J, the junction kept 9 bases outside the gene matches. CDR3 sequence (DNA): TGTGCCAGCAGCCCCGCTCGACGGGAGGCCTACAATGAGCAGTTCTTC. Protein product: CASSPARREAYNEQFF.

This rearrangement joins TRBV7-6 to TRBJ2-7; TRBD1 aligns across 11 bases. CDR3 length: 17 amino acids. CDR1 is SGHVS, CDR2 FNYEAQ, per germline. Losses at the gene ends were 0 bases for V and 1 base for J; bases not matched to a gene: 5. The DNA of the CDR3 is TGTGCCAGCAGCTTAGCCGACCGGGACAGGGGGTCCTACGAGCAGTACTTC. The encoded protein is CASSLADRDRGSYEQYF. Using reference TRBV7-6 and TRBJ2-7 for the parts outside the CDR3, the full variable domain is GAGVSQSPRYKVTKRGQDVALRCDPISGHVSLYWYRQALGQGPEFLTYFNYEAQQDKSGLPNDRFSAERPEGSISTLTIQRTEQRDSAMYRCASSLADRDRGSYEQYFGPGTRLTVT.

DNA for the CDR3: TGTGCCAGCAGCGCCCCCCAAGGGAGAGAACCCTACGAGCAGTACTTC. Protein product: CASSAPQGREPYEQYF. The chain combines TRBV13 with TRBJ2-7, with D possibly being TRBD2 (5 bases). V lost 5 bases to trimming and J lost 2 bases, with 19 bases between them. The CDR3 runs 16 residues. Germline-derived CDR1 and CDR2 are PRHDT and FYEKMQ (reference sequence).